One T cell receptor beta chain is described in this entry. The table lists this clonotype with many counts. No antigen is known for it. Per-nucleotide qualities are absent, and no much larger clonotype sits a single base away. The sample originates from a study of human T cells and chemical hapten exposure (dated by TCRdb to about 2021). Study-wide context: For sensitization, 2% DPC in acetone was applied to a 2 cm by 2 cm area of upper inner arm skin. Weekly therapeutic DPC doses were additionally applied to the scalp of patients throughout the roughly 23-week study period. Patch testing was done on the upper back using Finn chambers containing 0.01% DPC, and results were scored after 6 days according to International Contact Dermatitis Research Group standards. The patient cohort, mostly female, included alopecia areata with under or over 50% scalp involvement, alopecia totalis and alopecia universalis. Libraries were pooled for sequencing, and per-sample TCR yields varied mainly because of small differences in library volumes within the pool. This study followed changes in the peripheral blood TCR repertoire in vivo during primary and secondary sensitization of alopecia patients to the hapten diphenylcyclopropenone (DPC). Blood samples were taken from patients before sensitization (week 0) and at 2, 6 and about 24 weeks after DPC sensitization. For TCR sequencing, blood came from approximately 29 alopecia patients at anywhere from one to four time points (pre-sensitization, 2, 6 and 24 weeks). What the authors observed across the whole study: After repeated subsampling, changes were observed in the strength of the expansion versus patch-test correlation and in the threshold at which the correlation became significant. Compared with pre-sensitization or healthy control sets, expanded TCRs formed significantly more large CDR3 similarity clusters, which is consistent with antigen-driven responses. Because all patients had alopecia, a presumed autoimmune disease, the immune response of the patients might differ from that of healthy individuals. DPC sensitization did not change how many TCRs were above 1 in 1000 frequency, and no evidence was found of alterations in global repertoire structure. Patch test score was positively correlated with the number of PT1 expanded TCRs, with significance at thresholds 8, 16 and 32 but not at 4.

V lost 10 bases and J lost 2 bases; the stretch between them is 14 bases long. Measured from the cysteine to the phenylalanine, the CDR3 is 13 residues long. Of all the DNA, just the CDR3 is kept, 39 bases in frame from base 1. Per the germline V gene, SNHLY is the CDR1 and FYNNEI is the CDR2. The intended sense of this specimen's time point label: patch test 2, 6 weeks after DPC sensitization. The treatment or condition label for this specimen denotes: therapeutic diphenylcyclopropenone sensitization with weekly scalp DPC. Blood at each patch-test visit was drawn before the patch test was applied. To be eligible, patients had to be aged 18 to 70, diagnosed with alopecia and judged suitable for DPC therapy, while pregnant patients were excluded. Unfractionated whole blood was collected in Tempus Blood RNA tubes, and total RNA was extracted from that blood. Libraries were constructed by RACE. Sequenced using a NextSeq 500. Library preparation attached unique molecular identifiers to individual cDNA molecules for quantitative, reproducible TCR counting. For every blood RNA sample, sequencing covered both the TCR alpha and TCR beta chains. The paper's data handling went like this. A median of around 100,000 TCRs per sample was observed, with a range of about 20,000 to 750,000. The Decombinator software suite was used to annotate the V, J and CDR3 of the TCR reads. To make PS versus PT1 abundance plots, every sample was subsampled to the same number of TCRs (28,000). TCRs were defined as expanded if absent before sensitization and observed at least eight times at the 2-week time point. TCRdb applied fastp at Q25 and MiXCR to the public reads, then kept only in-frame beta chains. Duplicate CDR3 protein sequences are folded into a single record with the most common DNA and genes. TCRdb's processing, not the authors', yielded these V and J calls. The table for this sample lists a few hundred thousand distinct CDR3 sequences; about 6% of them were counted only once. The ten top clones hold 5% to 6% of the sample.

This clonotype was obtained from a woman aged 18-29 years with alopecia areata. Some clones in this sample may be carry-over from other donors' samples. The chain was built from TRBV2 and TRBJ1-2, and the D gene may be TRBD1, 5 bases matching. The sequencing used whole blood, collected in connection with sensitization to the hapten diphenylcyclopropenone (DPC). In nucleotide form, the sequence is TGTGCCATCGGGACCAGCAGGAACTATGGCTACACCTTC. Its coded protein is CAIGTSRNYGYTF.